This T cell receptor (beta chain) was recovered during a study of shared clonotypes between healthy human individuals. Study outcomes and limitations: Compared with clonotypes that all four donors shared, non-shared clonotypes had lower generation probabilities.

On this clone itself: Antigen specificity is unknown.

Germline V CDR1 and CDR2: SGHTA, FQGNSA. The CDR3 totals 16 residues. J lost 1 base, V lost 4 bases, and 5 bases had no gene match. Naive CD8 cells lacked CD45RO, underwent positive selection for CCR7 and left out terminally differentiated effector memory CD45RA+ cells. TCRdb's copy holds only in-frame clones and misses some; the assay was immunoSEQ multiplex PCR. The table lists more than 2 million clones, 85% to 95% of them singletons, with about 1.1% in the top ten. This TCR derives from a man aged 18 to 29 in good health. The chain couples TRBV7-2 to TRBJ2-1; 9 nucleotides line up with TRBD2. What was sequenced was naive CD8+ T cells sorted from blood. CDR3 in amino acids: CASSSGLAISYNEQFF. DNA of the CDR3: TGTGCCAGCAGCTCGGGACTAGCTATTTCCTACAATGAGCAGTTCTTC.